This T cell receptor (beta chain) was retrieved from a study of persistence of HIV-infected CD4 T cells. Study-wide background: Median time on suppressive ART was about eight years. The study's findings and limits: TCR analyses could not target the rare provirus-carrying CMV-responding cells.

The stimulus was lysate of CMV-infected fibroblasts, around 9.3 ug/mL. Sorting of responding CD4+ T cells relied on upregulated CD40 ligand together with CD69. The CDR3 contains 14 residues. With 2 bases removed from V and 1 base from J, the gap between germline ends came to 5 bases. Per the germline V gene, CDR1 is MNHEY and CDR2 is SMNVEV (reference sequence). To note about this clone: The antigen is not known.

The immunoSEQ assay was version 4, run in survey mode. The protocol was immunoSEQ multiplex PCR, while the TCRdb copy is restricted to in-frame clones and leaves out a portion. This sample has about 16,000 clones; 65% occur once, and the top ten carry roughly 7.7%. This receptor was obtained from an adult woman with HIV who was CMV-seropositive. The rearrangement joins TRBV27 to TRBJ2-2; D is ambiguous. This material consisted of CD4+ T cells sorted from PBMCs after roughly 18-hour stimulation, taken from a patient who received antiretroviral therapy. CDR3 bases: TGTGCCAGCAGTTTAGTACAGAACACCGGGGAGCTGTTTTTT. Translated: CASSLVQNTGELFF.